This T cell receptor beta chain was observed in a study of blood T cell repertoires in COVID-19. The overall study: The analysed material was cDNA or gDNA that came from T cells, B-cell-depleted T cells, or PBMCs.

Germline loops: CDR1 SGHAT, CDR2 FQNNGV. The V segment lost 0 bases and the J segment 6 bases; nucleotides outside the gene matches: 3. The CDR3 is 14 residues long. In the original processing: Cell counts per sample came from amplifying reference gene primers. The assay was immunoSEQ multiplex PCR, and TCRdb's table has in-frame clones only and misses some. That table is the source of V, J and clone size, and D and trimming were worked out from the DNA. The table has 84,000 or so clones, roughly 78% seen once. The receptor was isolated from a woman older than 75 with acute or convalescent COVID-19. The sample was peripheral blood. This chain links TRBV11-2 with TRBJ1-2; 8 bases are shared with TRBD1. For the CDR3, the DNA is TGTGCCAGCAGCTTAGATCCAGGGGGCAATGGCTACACCTTC. This gives the protein CASSLDPGGNGYTF. Combining the CDR3 with reference TRBV11-2 and TRBJ1-2 gives the whole variable domain EAGVAQSPRYKIIEKRQSVAFWCNPISGHATLYWYQQILGQGPKLLIQFQNNGVVDDSQLPKDRFSAERLKGVDSTLKIQPAKLEDSAVYLCASSLDPGGNGYTFGSGTRLTVV.